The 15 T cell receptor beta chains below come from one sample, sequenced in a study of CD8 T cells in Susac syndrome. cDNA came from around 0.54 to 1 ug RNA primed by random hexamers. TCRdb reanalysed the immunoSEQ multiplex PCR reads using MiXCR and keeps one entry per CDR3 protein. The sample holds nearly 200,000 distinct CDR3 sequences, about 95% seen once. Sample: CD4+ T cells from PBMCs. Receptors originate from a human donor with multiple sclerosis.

CDR3 sequence: CASSPYIFPTQYF. CDR3 DNA: TGTGCCAGCAGCCCGTACATCTTTCCGACCCAGTACTTC. J is TRBJ2-5 and V is TRBV7-9; no firm D call. This CDR3 contains 13 residues. Trimming took off 5 bases at V and 7 bases at J, with 14 bases between the two ends. CDR1 is SEHNR and CDR2 is FQNEAQ in the germline V gene (reference sequence).

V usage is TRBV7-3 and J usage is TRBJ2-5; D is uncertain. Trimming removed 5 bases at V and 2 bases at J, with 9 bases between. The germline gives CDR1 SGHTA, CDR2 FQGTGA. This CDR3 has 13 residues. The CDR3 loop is CASSRLGQETQYF. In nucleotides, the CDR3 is TGTGCCAGCAGCCGTTTAGGGCAAGAGACCCAGTACTTC.

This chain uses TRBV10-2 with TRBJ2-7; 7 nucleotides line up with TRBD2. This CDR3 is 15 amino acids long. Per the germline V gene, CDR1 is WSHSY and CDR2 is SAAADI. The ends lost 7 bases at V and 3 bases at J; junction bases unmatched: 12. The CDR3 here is CASTGASGGVYEQYF. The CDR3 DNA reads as TGCGCCAGCACCGGCGCTTCGGGAGGAGTCTACGAGCAGTACTTC.

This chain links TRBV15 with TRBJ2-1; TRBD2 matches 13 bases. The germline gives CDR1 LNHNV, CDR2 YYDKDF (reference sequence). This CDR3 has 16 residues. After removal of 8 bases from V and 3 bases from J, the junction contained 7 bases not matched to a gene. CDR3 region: CATGTSGNILYNEQFF. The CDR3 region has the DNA TGTGCCACCGGGACTAGCGGGAATATCCTCTACAATGAGCAGTTCTTC.

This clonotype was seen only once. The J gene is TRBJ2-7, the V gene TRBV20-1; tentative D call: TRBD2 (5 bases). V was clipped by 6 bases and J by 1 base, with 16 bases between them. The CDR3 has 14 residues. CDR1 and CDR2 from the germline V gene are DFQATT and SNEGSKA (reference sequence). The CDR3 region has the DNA TGCAGTGCACCGAGGGCACCTGGATCCTACGAGCAGTACTTC. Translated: CSAPRAPGSYEQYF.

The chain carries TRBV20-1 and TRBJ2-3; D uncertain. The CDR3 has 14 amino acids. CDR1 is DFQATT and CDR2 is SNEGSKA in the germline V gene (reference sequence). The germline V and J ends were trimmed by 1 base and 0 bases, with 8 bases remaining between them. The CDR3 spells CSARAASSTDTQYF. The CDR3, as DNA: TGCAGTGCTAGAGCGGCCTCTAGCACAGATACGCAGTATTTT.

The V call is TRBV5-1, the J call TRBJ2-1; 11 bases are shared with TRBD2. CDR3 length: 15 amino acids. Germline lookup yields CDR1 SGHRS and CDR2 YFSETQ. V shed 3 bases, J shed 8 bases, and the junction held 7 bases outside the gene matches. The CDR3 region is CASSYYGLAGDEQFF. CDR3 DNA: TGCGCCAGCAGCTACTATGGACTAGCGGGTGATGAGCAGTTCTTC.

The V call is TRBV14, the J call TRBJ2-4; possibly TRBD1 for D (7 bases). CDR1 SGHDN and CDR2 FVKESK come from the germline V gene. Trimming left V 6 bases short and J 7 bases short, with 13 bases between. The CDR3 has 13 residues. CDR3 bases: TGTGCCAGCAGTGTGGCAGGGGGGAACATTCAGTACTTC. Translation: CASSVAGGNIQYF.

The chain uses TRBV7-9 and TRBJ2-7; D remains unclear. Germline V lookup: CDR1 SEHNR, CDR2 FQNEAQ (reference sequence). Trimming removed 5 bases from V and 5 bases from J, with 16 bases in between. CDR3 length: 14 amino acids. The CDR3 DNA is TGTGCCAGCAGCCCCAGTTTCCTTGGAAACGAGCAGTACTTC. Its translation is CASSPSFLGNEQYF.

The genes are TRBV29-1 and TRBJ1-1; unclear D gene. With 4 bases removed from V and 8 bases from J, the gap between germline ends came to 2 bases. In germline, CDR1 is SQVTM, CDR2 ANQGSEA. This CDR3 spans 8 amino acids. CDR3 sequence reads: CSVAEAFF. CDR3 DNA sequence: TGCAGCGTTGCGGAAGCTTTCTTT.

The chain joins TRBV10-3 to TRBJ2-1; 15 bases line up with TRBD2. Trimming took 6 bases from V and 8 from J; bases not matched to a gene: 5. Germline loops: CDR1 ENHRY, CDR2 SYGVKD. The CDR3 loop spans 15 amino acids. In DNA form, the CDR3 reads TGTGCCATCAGCGGACTAGCGGGAGGGGTCGATGAGCAGTTCTTC. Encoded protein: CAISGLAGGVDEQFF.

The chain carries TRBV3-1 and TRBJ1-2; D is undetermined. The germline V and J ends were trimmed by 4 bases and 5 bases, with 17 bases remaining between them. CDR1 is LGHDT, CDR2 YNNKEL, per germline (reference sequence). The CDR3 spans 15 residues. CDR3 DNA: TGTGCCAGCAGCCCGACTACCCCTGGGGTGTATGGCTACACCTTC. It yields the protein CASSPTTPGVYGYTF.

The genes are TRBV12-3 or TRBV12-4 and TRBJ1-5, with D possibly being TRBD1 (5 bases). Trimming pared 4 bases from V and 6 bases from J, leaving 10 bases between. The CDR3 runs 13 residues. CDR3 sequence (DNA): TGTGCCAGCAGTTGGGGGGAGGTTCAGCCCCAGCATTTT. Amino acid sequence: CASSWGEVQPQHF.

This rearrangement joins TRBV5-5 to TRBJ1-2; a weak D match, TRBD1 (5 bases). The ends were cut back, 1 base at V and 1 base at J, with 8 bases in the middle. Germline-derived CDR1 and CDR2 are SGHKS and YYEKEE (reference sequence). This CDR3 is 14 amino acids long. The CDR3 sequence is CASSLTGGNYGYTF. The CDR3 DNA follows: TGTGCCAGCAGCTTGACTGGGGGTAACTATGGCTACACCTTC.

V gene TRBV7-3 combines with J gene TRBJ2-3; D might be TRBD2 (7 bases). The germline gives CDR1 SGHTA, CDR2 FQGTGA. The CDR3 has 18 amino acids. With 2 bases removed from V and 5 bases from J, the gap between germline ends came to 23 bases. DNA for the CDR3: TGTGCCAGCAGCTTACTGCCCCGGGGGGCTCCGAAACAAGATACGCAGTATTTT. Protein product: CASSLLPRGAPKQDTQYF.